A single sample gave rise to the 18 T cell receptor beta chains below, sequenced in a study of radiotherapy plus CTLA-4 blockade in lung cancer. Data came from immunoSEQ multiplex PCR; TCRdb stores just in-frame clones and leaves some out. The table shows about 15,000 clones, with 70% to 90% occurring only once. Here the sequenced sample was peripheral blood, taken from a patient treated with radiotherapy plus ipilimumab. The receptors were gathered from a human donor with non-small cell lung cancer that progressed on radiotherapy plus ipilimumab. Some clones in this sample may be carry-over from other donors' samples.

J is TRBJ2-3 and V is TRBV19; TRBD1 matches 11 bases. The CDR3 is 17 amino acids. V gave up 8 bases and J gave up 6 bases; unmatched junction bases: 16. The germline V gene encodes CDR1 LNHDA and CDR2 SQIVND (reference sequence). CDR3 nucleotide sequence: TGTGCCAGTCAATCTCAACCCGGGACAGGGGGATGGGATACGCAGTATTTT. Protein product: CASQSQPGTGGWDTQYF.

The rearrangement joins TRBV19 to TRBJ2-7, with 12 bases fitting TRBD2. The CDR3 sequence is 16 residues long. Germline assignment: CDR1 LNHDA and CDR2 SQIVND (reference sequence). Germline trimming cut 8 bases from V and 0 bases from J; bases unmatched to any gene: 8. CDR3 sequence (DNA): TGTGCCAGTCAGACTAGCGGGGGCCAACACTCCTACGAGCAGTACTTC. Amino acids: CASQTSGGQHSYEQYF.

V gene TRBV6-1 combines with J gene TRBJ2-1, with D possibly matching TRBD2 (5 bases). The CDR3 loop spans 16 amino acids. Trimming removed 2 bases from V and 4 bases from J, with 15 bases in between. Germline CDR1 is MNHNS and CDR2 is SASEGT. The CDR3 protein is CASSESDSAPYNEQFF. DNA for the CDR3: TGTGCCAGCAGTGAATCGGATAGCGCCCCGTACAATGAGCAGTTCTTC.

Worth noting for this clone: The sample has other DNA sequences that encode this CDR3 too. The chain couples TRBV5-1 to TRBJ1-2; D is undetermined. This CDR3 spans 14 amino acids. Trimming removed 0 bases at V and 2 bases at J, with 8 bases between. The V gene's germline CDR1 is SGHRS and CDR2 YFSETQ. The CDR3: CASSLAEGNYGYTF. CDR3 nucleotide sequence: TGCGCCAGCAGCTTGGCGGAGGGCAACTATGGCTACACCTTC.

The chain links TRBV10-3 to TRBJ2-2; TRBD2 agrees at 7 bases. J gave up 6 bases and V 6 bases, and 4 bases lay outside the gene matches. This CDR3 is 13 amino acids long. In germline, CDR1 is ENHRY, CDR2 SYGVKD. CDR3 DNA: TGTGCCATCAGCCCGACTAGCCCCGGGGAGCTGTTTTTT. Amino acid sequence: CAISPTSPGELFF.

This clone occurred a few times. The chain uses TRBV6-1 and TRBJ1-5; 7 bases fit TRBD1. The germline V gene encodes CDR1 MNHNS and CDR2 SASEGT. This CDR3 has 15 residues. Trimming at V came to 5 bases and at J to 4 bases, leaving 8 bases not matched to a gene. This chain's CDR3 is CASSLTGNPNQPQHF. In DNA, the CDR3 is TGTGCCAGCAGTTTGACAGGGAACCCTAATCAGCCCCAGCATTTT.

The V call is TRBV7-8, the J call TRBJ1-2; 8 nucleotides align to TRBD1. The CDR3 has 16 amino acids. The trim removed 5 bases at V and 6 bases at J, leaving 14 bases unmatched. Germline-derived CDR1 and CDR2 are SGHVS and FQNEAQ. CDR3 bases: TGTGCCAGCAGCCCAGGACAGGGTACGGGTGCGGATGGCTACACCTTC. Translating it yields CASSPGQGTGADGYTF. The whole variable domain, remainder taken from reference TRBV7-8 and TRBJ1-2, is GAGVSQSPRYKVAKRGQDVALRCDPISGHVSLFWYQQALGQGPEFLTYFQNEAQLDKSGLPSDRFFAERPEGSVSTLKIQRTQQEDSAVYLCASSPGQGTGADGYTFGSGTRLTVV.

The CDR3 protein is CASSSLSGTSGSADTQYF. CDR3 in DNA: TGTGCCAGCAGCTCCCTATCGGGGACTAGCGGTAGCGCAGATACGCAGTATTTT. The rearrangement uses TRBV7-8 and TRBJ2-3; 11 bases are a match to TRBD2. Germline loops: CDR1 SGHVS, CDR2 FQNEAQ. Losses at the gene ends were 4 bases for V and 4 bases for J; bases not matched to a gene: 13. The CDR3 loop spans 18 amino acids.

This clone was seen just once. The V call is TRBV18, the J call TRBJ2-2; 10 positions match TRBD1. The CDR3 runs 15 residues. Trimming at V came to 6 bases and at J to 3 bases, leaving 4 bases not matched to a gene. Germline CDR1 KGHSH, CDR2 LQKENI. The CDR3 DNA follows: TGTGCCAGCTCTTCGGGACAGGGGCACACCGGGGAGCTGTTTTTT. This gives the protein CASSSGQGHTGELFF.

The rearrangement joins TRBV7-2 to TRBJ1-1, with a weak D call TRBD1 (5 bases). Per germline, CDR1 SGHTA and CDR2 FQGNSA. The length of the CDR3 is 15 residues. The germline V and J ends were trimmed by 4 bases and 4 bases, with 16 bases remaining between them. Here the CDR3 DNA reads TGTGCCAGCAGCTGGGGTGACAGACTTACCACTGAAGCTTTCTTT. Protein product: CASSWGDRLTTEAFF. Filled out from reference TRBV7-2 and TRBJ1-1, the complete variable domain reads GAGVSQSPSNKVTEKGKDVELRCDPISGHTALYWYRQSLGQGLEFLIYFQGNSAPDKSGLPSDRFSAERTGGSVSTLTIQRTQQEDSAVYLCASSWGDRLTTEAFFGQGTRLTVV.

The chain carries TRBV5-1 and TRBJ2-5; 7 positions agree with TRBD1. Germline CDR1 and CDR2: SGHRS and YFSETQ. This CDR3 region has 14 residues. V was pared by 5 bases and J by 5 bases, with 9 bases of the junction left unmatched. CDR3 in DNA: TGCGCCAGCAGTAAAGGGGGCTTCGGGGAGACCCAGTACTTC. Translation: CASSKGGFGETQYF.

J is TRBJ1-3 and V is TRBV18; TRBD1 matches 8 bases. V lost 4 bases and J lost 6; bases outside the gene matches: 8. This CDR3 has 15 amino acids. Per germline, CDR1 KGHSH and CDR2 LQKENI. In DNA form, the CDR3 reads TGTGCCAGCTCACAAAGCGGACAGGGAGTAAACACCATATATTTT. Residues: CASSQSGQGVNTIYF.

This clone was detected once. The chain links TRBV27 to TRBJ2-5; TRBD1 might be the D (6 bases). Between the trimmed V and J ends, which lost 7 bases and 2 bases, there was a span of 17 bases. Germline V lookup: CDR1 MNHEY, CDR2 SMNVEV (reference sequence). The CDR3 consists of 15 residues. For the CDR3, the DNA is TGTGCCAGCAACACCCAGGGGAGCTCTCAAGAGACCCAGTACTTC. The encoded protein is CASNTQGSSQETQYF.

The chain carries TRBV27 and TRBJ2-3; a possible D gene is TRBD2 (5 bases). V dropped 3 bases and J dropped 1 base, with 17 bases sitting between them. This CDR3 region has 17 residues. Per the germline V gene, CDR1 is MNHEY and CDR2 is SMNVEV (reference sequence). This CDR3 reads CASSFWRSRRGTDTQYF. The CDR3 DNA follows: TGTGCCAGCAGTTTTTGGAGGTCGAGGAGAGGCACAGATACGCAGTATTTT.

The chain couples TRBV7-6 to TRBJ2-1; 8 nucleotides agree with TRBD2. This CDR3 has 16 amino acids. Trimming removed 4 bases from V and 4 bases from J; junction bases left unmatched: 9. Germline lookup yields CDR1 SGHVS and CDR2 FNYEAQ. CDR3 sequence (DNA): TGTGCCAGCAGCTCCCCAAGCGGGAGCAAATACAATGAGCAGTTCTTC. Protein sequence: CASSSPSGSKYNEQFF. The variable domain in full, with the rest retrieved from reference TRBV7-6 and TRBJ2-1, is GAGVSQSPRYKVTKRGQDVALRCDPISGHVSLYWYRQALGQGPEFLTYFNYEAQQDKSGLPNDRFSAERPEGSISTLTIQRTEQRDSAMYRCASSSPSGSKYNEQFFGPGTRLTVL.

The V call is TRBV5-1, the J call TRBJ2-7; D is possibly TRBD1 (5 bases). Looked up from germline, CDR1 is SGHRS and CDR2 is YFSETQ. V was trimmed by 0 bases and J by 5 bases, leaving 12 bases between them. This CDR3 region has 14 residues. The CDR3 region is CASSLETARDEQYF. CDR3 bases: TGCGCCAGCAGCTTGGAGACCGCCAGGGACGAGCAGTACTTC. Supplemented by reference TRBV5-1 and TRBJ2-7, the full variable domain reads KAGVTQTPRYLIKTRGQQVTLSCSPISGHRSVSWYQQTPGQGLQFLFEYFSETQRNKGNFPGRFSGRQFSNSRSEMNVSTLELGDSALYLCASSLETARDEQYFGPGTRLTVT.

The chain employs TRBV7-2 and TRBJ2-3; 14 nucleotides line up with TRBD2. V dropped 4 bases and J dropped 4; count of bases not matched to a gene: 10. The length of the CDR3 is 18 residues. The germline gives CDR1 SGHTA, CDR2 FQGNSA. CDR3 region: CASSSGTSGSAKPDTQYF. The CDR3 nucleotides read TGTGCCAGCAGCTCTGGGACTAGCGGGAGTGCCAAGCCAGATACGCAGTATTTT.

The V gene is TRBV4-2, the J gene TRBJ1-5; D unresolved. Trimming removed 4 bases at V and 5 bases at J, with 9 bases between. This CDR3 contains 13 residues. Germline assignment: CDR1 LGHNA and CDR2 YNFKEQ. CDR3 DNA: TGTGCCAGCAGCCTTGAGCGGGATCAGCCCCAGCATTTT. It is translated as CASSLERDQPQHF.